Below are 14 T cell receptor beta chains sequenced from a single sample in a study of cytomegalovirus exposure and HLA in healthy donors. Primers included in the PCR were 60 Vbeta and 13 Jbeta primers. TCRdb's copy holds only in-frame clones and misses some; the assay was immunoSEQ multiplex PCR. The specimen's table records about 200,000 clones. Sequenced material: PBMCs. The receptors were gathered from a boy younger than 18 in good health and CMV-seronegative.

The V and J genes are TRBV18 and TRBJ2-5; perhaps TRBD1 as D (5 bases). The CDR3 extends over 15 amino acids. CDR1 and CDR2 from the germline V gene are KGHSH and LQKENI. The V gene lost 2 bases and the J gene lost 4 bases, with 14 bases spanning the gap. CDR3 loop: CASSPMGQGTETQYF. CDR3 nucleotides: TGTGCCAGCTCACCAATGGGGCAGGGAACAGAGACCCAGTACTTC.

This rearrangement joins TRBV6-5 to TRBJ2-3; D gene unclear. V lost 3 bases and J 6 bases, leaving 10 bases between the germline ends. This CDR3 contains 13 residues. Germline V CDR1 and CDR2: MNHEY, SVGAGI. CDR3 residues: CASSYSGLDTQYF. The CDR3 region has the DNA TGTGCCAGCAGTTATTCCGGGTTGGATACGCAGTATTTT.

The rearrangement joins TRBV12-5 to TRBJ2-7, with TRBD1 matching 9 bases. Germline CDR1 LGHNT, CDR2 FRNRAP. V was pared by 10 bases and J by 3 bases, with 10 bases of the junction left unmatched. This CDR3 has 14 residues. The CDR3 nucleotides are TGTGCTAACACATTGAAGGACAGGGGCTACGAGCAGTACTTC. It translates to CANTLKDRGYEQYF.

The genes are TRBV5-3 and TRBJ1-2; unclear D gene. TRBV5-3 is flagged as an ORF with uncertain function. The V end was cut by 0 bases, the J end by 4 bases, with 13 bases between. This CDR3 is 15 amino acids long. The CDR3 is CARSLDLEIRYGYTF. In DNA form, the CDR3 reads TGTGCCAGAAGCTTGGATCTGGAGATCCGCTATGGCTACACCTTC.

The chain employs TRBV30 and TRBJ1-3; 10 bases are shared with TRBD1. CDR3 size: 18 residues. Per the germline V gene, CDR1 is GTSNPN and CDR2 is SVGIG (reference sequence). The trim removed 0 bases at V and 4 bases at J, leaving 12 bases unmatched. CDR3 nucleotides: TGTGCCTGGAGTGTACAGGGACAGGGGCAACTACGCGGAAACACCATATATTTT. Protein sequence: CAWSVQGQGQLRGNTIYF.

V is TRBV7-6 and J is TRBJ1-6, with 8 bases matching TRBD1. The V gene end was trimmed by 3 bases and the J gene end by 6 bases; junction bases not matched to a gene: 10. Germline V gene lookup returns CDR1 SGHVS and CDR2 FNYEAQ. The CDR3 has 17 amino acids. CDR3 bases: TGTGCCAGCAGCTTGCCCACAGGGGGGCTCAGTAATTCACCCCTCCACTTT. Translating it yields CASSLPTGGLSNSPLHF.

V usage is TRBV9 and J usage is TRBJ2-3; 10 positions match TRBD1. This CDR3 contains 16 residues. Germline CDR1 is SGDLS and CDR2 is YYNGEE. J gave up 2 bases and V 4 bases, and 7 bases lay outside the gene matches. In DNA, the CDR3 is TGTGCCAGCAGCTTAAGTCGACAGGGGGCCACAGATACGCAGTATTTT. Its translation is CASSLSRQGATDTQYF.

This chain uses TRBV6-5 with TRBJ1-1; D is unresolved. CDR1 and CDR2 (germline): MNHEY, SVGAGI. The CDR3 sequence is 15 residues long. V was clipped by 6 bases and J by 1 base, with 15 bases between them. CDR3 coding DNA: TGTGCCAGCAGCCTTGGTGGGAGGAGGAACACTGAAGCTTTCTTT. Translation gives CASSLGGRRNTEAFF.

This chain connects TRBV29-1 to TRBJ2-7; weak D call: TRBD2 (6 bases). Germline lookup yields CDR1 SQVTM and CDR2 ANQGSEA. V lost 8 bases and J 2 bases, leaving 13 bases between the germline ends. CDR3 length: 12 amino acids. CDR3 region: CSFRGTAYEQYF. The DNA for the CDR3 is TGCAGCTTCCGGGGGACCGCCTACGAGCAGTACTTC.

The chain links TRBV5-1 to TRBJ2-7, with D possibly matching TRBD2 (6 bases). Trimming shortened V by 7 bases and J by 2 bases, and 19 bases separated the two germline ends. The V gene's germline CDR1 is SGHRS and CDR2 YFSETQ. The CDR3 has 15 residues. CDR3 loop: CASYLSPGLPYEQYF. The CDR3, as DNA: TGCGCCAGCTACCTTAGTCCGGGACTCCCCTACGAGCAGTACTTC.

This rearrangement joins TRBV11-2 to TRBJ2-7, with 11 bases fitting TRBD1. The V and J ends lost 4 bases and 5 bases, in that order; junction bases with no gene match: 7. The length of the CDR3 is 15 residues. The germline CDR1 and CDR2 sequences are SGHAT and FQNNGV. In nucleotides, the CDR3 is TGTGCCAGCAGCTGGACAGGGGGCGCCGGGAACGAGCAGTACTTC. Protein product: CASSWTGGAGNEQYF.

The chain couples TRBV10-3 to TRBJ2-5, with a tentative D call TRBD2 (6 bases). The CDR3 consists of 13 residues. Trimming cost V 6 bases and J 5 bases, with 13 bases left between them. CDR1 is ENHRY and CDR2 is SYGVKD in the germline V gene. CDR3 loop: CAIRGGPAETQYF. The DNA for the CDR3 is TGTGCCATCAGGGGGGGACCCGCGGAGACCCAGTACTTC.

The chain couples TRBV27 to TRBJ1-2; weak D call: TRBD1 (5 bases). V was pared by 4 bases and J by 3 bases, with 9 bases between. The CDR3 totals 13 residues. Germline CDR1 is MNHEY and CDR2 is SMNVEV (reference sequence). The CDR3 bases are TGTGCCAGCAGTTCGGCAGGGCACTATGGCTACACCTTC. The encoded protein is CASSSAGHYGYTF.

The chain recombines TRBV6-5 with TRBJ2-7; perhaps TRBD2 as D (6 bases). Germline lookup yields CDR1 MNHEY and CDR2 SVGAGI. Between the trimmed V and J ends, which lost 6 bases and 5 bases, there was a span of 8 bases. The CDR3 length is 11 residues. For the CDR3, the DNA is TGTGCCAGCAGGCGGGGTAACGAGCAGTACTTC. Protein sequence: CASRRGNEQYF.